This T cell receptor (beta chain) was recovered during a study of control samples from healthy donors and cancer patients. Repertoires were generated with immunoSEQ multiplex PCR, while TCRdb's copy carries only in-frame clones and drops some. The table includes 65,000 to 95,000 clones, 80% to 90% detected once. The receptor was isolated from a man aged 50-60 years in good health. Source material: blood.

The CDR3 DNA sequence: TGTGCCAGCTCACCATTCGGAGACGACAATGAGCAGTTCTTC. This codes for CASSPFGDDNEQFF. The chain uses TRBV18 and TRBJ2-1; no reliable D call. From germline, CDR1 is KGHSH and CDR2 LQKENI. Trimming took off 2 bases at V and 5 bases at J, with 10 bases between the two ends. This CDR3 has 14 amino acids.